This T cell receptor (beta chain) came from a study of regulatory T cells in long-lasting Graves disease. Study conclusions and caveats: Favored gene segments in persistent disease were TRBV28, TRBJ1-2 and TRBJ2-5.

Germline trimming cut 10 bases from V and 3 bases from J; bases unmatched to any gene: 8. Germline-derived CDR1 and CDR2 are MNHNS and SASEGT. This CDR3 comprises 13 residues. Construction of the TCR beta libraries employed iRepertoire HTBI primers in conjunction with Arm-PCR of CDR3 regions. One entry per CDR3 protein, called by TCRdb with MiXCR from the multiplex PCR reads. Of approximately 440,000 distinct CDR3 sequences listed, 15% to 20% are singletons. Regarding time point: newly diagnosed GD, antithyroid drugs for less than 3 months. PBMC-derived RNA was used for the TCR library. Per American Thyroid Association guidelines, Graves' disease was diagnosed. This clonotype was counted ten times or more. Its antigen is unknown. The same sample was also studied in work on T cells in Graves' hyperthyroidism and ophthalmopathy. According to that study: HTBI primers were employed in a first-round RT-PCR of the TCR CDR3.

This chain connects TRBV6-1 to TRBJ1-1; 7 bases agree with TRBD1. Specimen: peripheral blood mononuclear cells (PBMCs), collected at new diagnosis, from a patient treated with antithyroid drugs. The receptor was derived from a man aged 35-49 years with Graves disease. The CDR3 spells CATLEGAYTEAFF. CDR3 in DNA: TGTGCCACCTTAGAGGGGGCCTACACTGAAGCTTTCTTT.